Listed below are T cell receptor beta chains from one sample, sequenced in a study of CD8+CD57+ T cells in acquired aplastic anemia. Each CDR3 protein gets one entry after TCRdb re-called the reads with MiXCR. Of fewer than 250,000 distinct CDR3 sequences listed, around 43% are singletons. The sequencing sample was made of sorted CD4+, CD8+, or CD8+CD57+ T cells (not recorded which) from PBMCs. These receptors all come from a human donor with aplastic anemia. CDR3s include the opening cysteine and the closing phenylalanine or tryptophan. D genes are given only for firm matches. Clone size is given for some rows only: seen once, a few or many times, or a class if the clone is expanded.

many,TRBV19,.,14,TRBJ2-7,TGTGCCAGTAGTATGGGTGAGAGGGCCTACGAGCAGTACTTC,CASSMGERAYEQYF
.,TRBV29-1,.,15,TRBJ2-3,TGCAGCTTCCCACCCACAGGTCCTAGCACAGATACGCAGTATTTT,CSFPPTGPSTDTQYF
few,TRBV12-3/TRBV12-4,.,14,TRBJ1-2,TGTGCCAGCAGACCGGGACGGAAAAACTATGGCTACACCTTC,CASRPGRKNYGYTF
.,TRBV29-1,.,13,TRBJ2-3,TGCAGCGTTTCACGGGGGCGAGGAGATACGCAGTATTTT,CSVSRGRGDTQYF
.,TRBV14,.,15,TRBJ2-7,TGTGCCAGCAGCCTTCGGACAGTCGGAGCCTACGAGCAGTACTTC,CASSLRTVGAYEQYF
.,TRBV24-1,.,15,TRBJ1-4,TGTGCCACCAGTGAGTCGACAGGAAATAATGAAAAACTGTTTTTT,CATSESTGNNEKLFF
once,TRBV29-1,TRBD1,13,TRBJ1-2,TGCAGCGTGACAGGGAGTTCCAACTATGGCTACACCTTC,CSVTGSSNYGYTF
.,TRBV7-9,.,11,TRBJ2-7,TGTGCCAGCAGCTTGCAGGGAGAGCAGTACTTC,CASSLQGEQYF
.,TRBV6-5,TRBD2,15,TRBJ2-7,TGTGCCAGCAGTTACGTCCCGGGGGGGCCCCACGAGCAGTACTTC,CASSYVPGGPHEQYF
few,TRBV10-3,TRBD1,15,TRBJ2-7,TGTGCCATCAGTGAGTCCCGGGACAGGTTGGGCGAGCAGTACTTC,CAISESRDRLGEQYF
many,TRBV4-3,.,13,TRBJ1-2,TGCGCCAGCAGCCAAAGGTACCGGTATGGCTACACCTTC,CASSQRYRYGYTF
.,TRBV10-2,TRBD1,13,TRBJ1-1,TGCGCCAGCTATCAGGGGGGTTCCACTGAAGCTTTCTTT,CASYQGGSTEAFF
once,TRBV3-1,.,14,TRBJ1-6,TGTGCCAGCAGCCAAGAACGAGGTAATTCACCCCTCCACTTT,CASSQERGNSPLHF
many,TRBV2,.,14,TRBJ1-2,TGTGCCTTCCAATCCGAATTAACAAACTATGGCTACACCTTC,CAFQSELTNYGYTF
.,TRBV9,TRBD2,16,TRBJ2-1,TGTGCCAGCAGTTCCCGTCTAGCGGGGGTTGACAATGAGCAGTTCTTC,CASSSRLAGVDNEQFF
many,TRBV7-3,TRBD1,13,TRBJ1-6,TGTGCCAGGATACAGGGGTTTCGGTCACCCCTCCACTTT,CARIQGFRSPLHF
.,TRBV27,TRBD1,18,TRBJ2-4,TGTGCCAGCAGGCAGGGGACAGTTCCCCATCCGGCCAAAAACATTCAGTACTTC,CASRQGTVPHPAKNIQYF
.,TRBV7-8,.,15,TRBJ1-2,TGTGCCAGCAGCTTAGGAGCAGGGTCAGTCTATGGCTACACCTTC,CASSLGAGSVYGYTF
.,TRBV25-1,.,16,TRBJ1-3,TGTGCCAGCAGTGAAGTAACAGGGCGATCTGGAAACACCATATATTTT,CASSEVTGRSGNTIYF
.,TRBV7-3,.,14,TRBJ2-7,TGTGCCAGCAGCTTATGGGACATGCCCTACGAGCAGTACTTC,CASSLWDMPYEQYF
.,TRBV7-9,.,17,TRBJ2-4,TGTGCCAGCAGCTTAAGCCCCATGGCAGGGGGGAAAAACATTCAGTACTTC,CASSLSPMAGGKNIQYF
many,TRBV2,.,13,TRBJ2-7,TGTGCCAGCAGTGGCCCAGACTCCTCCGAGCAGTACTTC,CASSGPDSSEQYF
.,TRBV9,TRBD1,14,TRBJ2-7,TGTGCCAGCAGCGCCTCGGGACAGGGAGGTGAGCAGTACTTC,CASSASGQGGEQYF
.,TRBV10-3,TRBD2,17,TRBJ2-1,TGTGCCATCAGTGAGTCGGGTTGGCGGGGGATTGGGAATGAGCAGTTCTTC,CAISESGWRGIGNEQFF
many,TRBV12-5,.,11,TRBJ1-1,TGTGCTAGTGGGGCGGGCACTGAAGCTTTCTTT,CASGAGTEAFF
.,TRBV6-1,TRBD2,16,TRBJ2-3,TGTGCCAGCAGTGTGTCTATAGCGGGGGGGCAAGATACGCAGTATTTT,CASSVSIAGGQDTQYF
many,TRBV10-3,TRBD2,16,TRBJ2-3,TGTGCCATCAGTGAGTCGGGACTAGCGGGCTACGATACGCAGTATTTT,CAISESGLAGYDTQYF
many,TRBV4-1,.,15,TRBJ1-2,TGCGCCAGCAGCCAAGATGAGGCAGTACCCTATGGCTACACCTTC,CASSQDEAVPYGYTF
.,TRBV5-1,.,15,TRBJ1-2,TGCGCCAGCAGCCAGAGAGGGGAGAAGCCCTATGGCTACACCTTC,CASSQRGEKPYGYTF
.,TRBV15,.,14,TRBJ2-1,TGTGCCACTTCTGGGGCGGGAAGCTACAATGAGCAGTTCTTC,CATSGAGSYNEQFF
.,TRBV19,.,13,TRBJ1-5,TGTGCCAGCAGTAACCTCGCAGTACAGCCCCAGCATTTT,CASSNLAVQPQHF
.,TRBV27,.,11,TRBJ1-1,TGTGCCAGCACCTCCGTCGGCGAAGCTTTCTTT,CASTSVGEAFF
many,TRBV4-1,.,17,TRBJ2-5,TGCGCCAGCAGCCAAGATCCCAGCGGCAGGGGACGAGAGACCCAGTACTTC,CASSQDPSGRGRETQYF
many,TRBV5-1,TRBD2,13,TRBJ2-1,TGCGCCAGCAGCTTGGACGGGAGGGGTGAGCAGTTCTTC,CASSLDGRGEQFF
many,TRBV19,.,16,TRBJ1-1,TGTGCCAGTAGTATCTTTGGGGGGGGGATGAACACTGAAGCTTTCTTT,CASSIFGGGMNTEAFF
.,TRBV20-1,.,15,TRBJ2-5,TGCAGTGCTAGATTCGTGCAGGGTAATCGGGAGACCCAGTACTTC,CSARFVQGNRETQYF
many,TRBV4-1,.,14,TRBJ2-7,TGCGCCAGCAGCCAAGCCGGCGGGATCCACGAGCAGTACTTC,CASSQAGGIHEQYF
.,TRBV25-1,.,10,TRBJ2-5,TGTGCCGGCAGCCAAGAGACCCGGTACTTC,CAGSQETRYF
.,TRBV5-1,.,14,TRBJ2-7,TGCGCCAGCAGCTTGGCCCCAGGGAGGTACGAGCAGTACTTC,CASSLAPGRYEQYF
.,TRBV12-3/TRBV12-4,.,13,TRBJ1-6,TGTGCCAGCAGTTTTGAATTGAATTCACCCCTCCACTTT,CASSFELNSPLHF
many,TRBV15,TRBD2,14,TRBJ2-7,TGTGCCACCAGCAGATCCGGACTAGCCTACGAGCAGTACTTC,CATSRSGLAYEQYF
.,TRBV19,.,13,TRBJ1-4,TGTGCCAGTAACCGCGGGACTCATGAAAAACTGTTTTTT,CASNRGTHEKLFF
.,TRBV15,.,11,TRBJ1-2,TGTGCCACCACAAGCAACTATGGCTACACCTTC,CATTSNYGYTF
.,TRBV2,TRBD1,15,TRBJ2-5,TGTGCCAGCAGTGGGACAGGGGGCAGCGGGGAGACCCAGTACTTC,CASSGTGGSGETQYF
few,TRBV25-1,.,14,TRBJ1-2,TGTGCCAGCGGTCAGCCAGGGAGAGACTATGGCTACACCTTC,CASGQPGRDYGYTF
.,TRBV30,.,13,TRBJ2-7,TGTGCCTGGGACGTGACAGGGAGGGACGAGCAGTACTTC,CAWDVTGRDEQYF
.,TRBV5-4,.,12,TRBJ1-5,TGTGCCAGCAGCTTCGACGAGGGGCCCCAGCATTTT,CASSFDEGPQHF
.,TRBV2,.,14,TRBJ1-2,TGTGCCAGCAGTGCCGTGGGGACGGGCTATGGCTACACCTTC,CASSAVGTGYGYTF
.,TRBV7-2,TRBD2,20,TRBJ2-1,TGTGCCAGCAGTTTATCGAGCATCCCGCCCAGCGGGAGCTCCCGCAATGAGCAGTTCTTC,CASSLSSIPPSGSSRNEQFF
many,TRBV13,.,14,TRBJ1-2,TGTGCCAGCAGCTTAGGCCTGGGGCATCAAGGCTACACCTTC,CASSLGLGHQGYTF
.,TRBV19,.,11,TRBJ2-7,TGTGCCAGTGGATCAACTTACGAGCAGTACTTC,CASGSTYEQYF
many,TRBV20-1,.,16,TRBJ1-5,TGCAGTGCTAGGGGACGTTCAGTTTATAGCAATCAGCCCCAGCATTTT,CSARGRSVYSNQPQHF
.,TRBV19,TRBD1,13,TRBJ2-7,TGTGCCAGTTCGGACAGGGAGACCTACGAGCAGTACTTC,CASSDRETYEQYF
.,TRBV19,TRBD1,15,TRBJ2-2,TGTGCCAGTAGTCCAGGGGGCTCTCGAACCGGGGAGCTGTTTTTT,CASSPGGSRTGELFF
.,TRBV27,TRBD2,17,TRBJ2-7,TGTGCCAGCACCTCCTCCCTCCGGACTAGCGGGAGCTACGAGCAGTACTTC,CASTSSLRTSGSYEQYF
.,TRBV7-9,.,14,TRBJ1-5,TGTGCCAGCAGCTTAGACAGCTTTAATCAGCCCCAGCATTTT,CASSLDSFNQPQHF
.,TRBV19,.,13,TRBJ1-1,TGTGCCAGTAGGACCACCTCCGAGACTGAAGCTTTCTTT,CASRTTSETEAFF
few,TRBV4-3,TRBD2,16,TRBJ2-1,TGCGCCAGCAGCCATGAGACGGGGGGACGCTACAATGAGCAGTTCTTC,CASSHETGGRYNEQFF
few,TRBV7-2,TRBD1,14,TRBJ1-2,TGTGCCAGCAGCTTAGGGTACAGGGGAGGCGGCTACACCTTC,CASSLGYRGGGYTF